This T cell receptor beta chain was sequenced in a study of identical twins. The CDR3 sequence is 13 residues long. J gave up 5 bases and V 1 base, and 0 bases lay outside the gene matches. Germline CDR1 and CDR2: MGHRA and YSYEKL. General study findings and limits: Zero-insertion analyses might be partly confounded by invariant T cells like MAIT and iNKT.

Remarks on this clonotype: Its antigen is undetermined.

From the 5' RACE reads, TCRdb called clonotypes with MiXCR, one entry per CDR3 protein. Among approximately 470,000 distinct CDR3 sequences listed, 12% to 15% were seen once. This sample also belongs to another study, concerning yellow fever vaccine responses in identical twins.

The rearrangement uses TRBV4-1 and TRBJ2-5; 8 positions agree with TRBD2. Sample: CD4+ T cells sorted from blood. This sequence was found in a woman aged 18-29 years in good health. CDR3 DNA sequence: TGCGCCAGCAGCCAAGGCGGGAGGGAGACCCAGTACTTC. This gives the protein CASSQGGRETQYF.